A selection of T cell receptor beta chains follows, all from one sample in a study of human versus mouse CDR3 diversity and MHC coevolution. Assay: immunoSEQ multiplex PCR; the TCRdb copy retains only in-frame clones and omits some. Of around 74,000 clones in the sample, roughly 90% were seen once. Sample: naive CD4+ T cells from blood. These receptors came from a person aged 25-75 years in good health. Both conserved end residues are part of each CDR3. A D gene is named only where the DNA matches it firmly. Some rows mark clone size as missing; the rest say once, few, many or name a class of expanded clone.

V gene	clone size	J gene	D gene	CDR3 protein	CDR3 DNA
TRBV18	.	TRBJ2-1	TRBD1	CASSPAPGQGNEQFF	TGTGCCAGCTCGCCTGCTCCGGGACAGGGGAATGAGCAGTTCTTC
TRBV18	.	TRBJ1-1	.	CASSPWTEPNTEAFF	TGTGCCAGCTCACCCTGGACAGAACCGAACACTGAAGCTTTCTTT
TRBV5-1	.	TRBJ2-7	.	CASSRTSGSSYEQYF	TGCGCCAGCAGCCGAACCTCAGGTTCCTCCTACGAGCAGTACTTC
TRBV4-1	once	TRBJ1-1	.	CASSQGDGGNTEAFF	TGCGCCAGCAGCCAAGGTGACGGAGGGAACACTGAAGCTTTCTTT
TRBV2	.	TRBJ1-1	TRBD1	CASSRDRGTEAFF	TGTGCCAGCAGTAGGGACAGGGGAACTGAAGCTTTCTTT
TRBV5-1	once	TRBJ2-7	.	CASSLARDTYEQYF	TGCGCCAGCAGCTTGGCCAGGGATACCTACGAGCAGTACTTC
TRBV7-2	.	TRBJ2-5	.	CASSPLVAETQYF	TGTGCCAGCAGCCCTCTTGTTGCGGAGACCCAGTACTTC
TRBV6-6	.	TRBJ1-6	TRBD1	CASKRQGDSPLHF	TGTGCCAGCAAAAGACAGGGCGATTCACCCCTCCACTTT
TRBV28	.	TRBJ2-3	.	CASRAGASTDTQYF	TGTGCCAGCAGGGCTGGAGCTAGCACAGATACGCAGTATTTT
TRBV6-5	.	TRBJ1-3	.	CASSPNTGELFF	TGTGCCAGCAGTCCCAACACCGGGGAGTTGTTTTTT
TRBV6-1	.	TRBJ2-1	TRBD1	CASSFRDRYNEQFF	TGTGCCAGCAGTTTCCGGGACAGATACAATGAGCAGTTCTTC
TRBV5-8	.	TRBJ2-2	.	CASSLYIVSSTGELFF	TGTGCCAGCAGCTTGTATATTGTGTCTAGCACCGGGGAGCTGTTTTTT